This TCR beta chain was retrieved from a study of chemoradiotherapy in HPV16-positive cancers. Note on this clone: Its antigen is as yet unknown.

The CDR3 is made up of 14 amino acids. Generated by immunoSEQ multiplex PCR, the TCRdb table keeps only in-frame clones and is missing some. The sample lists more than 9,000 clones, roughly two thirds occurring once. Repeated repertoire sampling spanned the course of chemoradiotherapy. Notes on the study in general: Candidate HPV-specific clones and E7-related TCR motifs grew in tumor during treatment.

The J gene is TRBJ1-1, the V gene TRBV21-1. TRBV21-1 counts as a pseudogene. This sample was gathered from a patient who underwent chemoradiotherapy. This TCR came from a human donor with HPV-associated anogenital cancer. CDR3 coding DNA: TGTGCCAGCAGAGGGGGAGGGAGGAACACTGAAGCTTTCTTT. The encoded protein is CASRGGGRNTEAFF.